The 8 T cell receptor beta chains presented below share a single source sample, sequenced in a study of shared clonotypes between healthy human individuals. Sequencing used immunoSEQ multiplex PCR; TCRdb keeps in-frame clones, though not all of them. The sample shows 2 million to 2.5 million clones, just over 90% of them seen only once. Sequencing input: naive CD4+ T cells from PBMCs. Subset of the sample: CD45RA+ positively selected. These receptors came from a man younger than 30 in good health. Some clones in this sample may be carry-over from other donors' samples.

The V gene is TRBV18, the J gene TRBJ2-7, with TRBD1 matching over 10 bases. Germline V gene sequence: CDR1 KGHSH, CDR2 LQKENI. This CDR3 has 15 amino acids. Trimming removed 6 bases from V and 3 bases from J; junction bases left unmatched: 8. The CDR3 region is CASSRGQGQIYEQYF. The DNA for the CDR3 is TGTGCCAGCTCCCGGGGACAGGGGCAAATCTACGAGCAGTACTTC.

The V call is TRBV19, the J call TRBJ2-7; 8 bases are a match to TRBD2. The CDR3 has 14 residues. CDR1 and CDR2 (germline): LNHDA, SQIVND (reference sequence). V was clipped by 6 bases and J by 1 base; unmatched bases: 5. The CDR3 is CASRDTSGSYEQYF. The CDR3 DNA reads as TGTGCCAGTAGGGATACTAGCGGATCCTACGAGCAGTACTTC. The full variable domain, in which reference TRBV19 and TRBJ2-7 provide the parts outside the CDR3, is DGGITQSPKYLFRKEGQNVTLSCEQNLNHDAMYWYRQDPGQGLRLIYYSQIVNDFQKGDIAEGYSVSREKKESFPLTVTSAQKNPTAFYLCASRDTSGSYEQYFGPGTRLTVT.

The chain uses TRBV11-2 and TRBJ2-3, with D unresolved. This CDR3 has 15 amino acids. Germline lookup yields CDR1 SGHAT and CDR2 FQNNGV. V lost 2 bases and J 0 bases, leaving 9 bases between the germline ends. The CDR3 nucleotides are TGTGCCAGCAGCTTATTTGGGCAGAGCACAGATACGCAGTATTTT. This sequence encodes CASSLFGQSTDTQYF.

The chain joins TRBV28 to TRBJ2-7; TRBD2 agrees at 12 bases. The germline V gene has CDR1 MDHEN and CDR2 SYDVKM. The CDR3 runs 17 residues. Trimming removed 3 bases from V and 5 bases from J; junction bases left unmatched: 11. CDR3 in amino acids: CASSLRPSGRAIDEQYF. CDR3 sequence (DNA): TGTGCCAGCAGTTTGAGGCCTAGCGGGAGGGCCATAGACGAGCAGTACTTC.

This clone was seen only once. This chain links TRBV4-1 with TRBJ1-4, with D tentatively TRBD1 (6 bases). V was shortened by 2 bases and J by 8 bases, with 15 bases between the two germline ends. The CDR3 loop spans 15 amino acids. Germline lookup yields CDR1 MGHRA and CDR2 YSYEKL. CDR3 nucleotides: TGCGCCAGCAGCCAACCACAGGGTCTTAGCGAAAAACTGTTTTTT. Residues: CASSQPQGLSEKLFF.

This chain uses TRBV11-3 with TRBJ2-7; D is uncertain. V was cut by 5 bases and J by 3 bases, with 11 bases left in between. There are 13 residues in the CDR3. Per germline, CDR1 SGHNT and CDR2 YENEEA. The CDR3 nucleotides are TGTGCCAGCAGCCGAGGAGTGGGCTACGAGCAGTACTTC. Translation: CASSRGVGYEQYF. The full variable domain, in which reference TRBV11-3 and TRBJ2-7 provide the parts outside the CDR3, is EAGVVQSPRYKIIEKKQPVAFWCNPISGHNTLYWYLQNLGQGPELLIRYENEEAVDDSQLPKDRFSAERLKGVDSTLKIQPAELGDSAVYLCASSRGVGYEQYFGPGTRLTVT.

Concerning this clone: Other nucleotide sequences from this sample produce the same CDR3. This chain uses TRBV5-1 with TRBJ2-5; D may correspond to TRBD1 or TRBD2 (6 bases each). Germline V gene data show CDR1 as SGHRS and CDR2 as YFSETQ. There are 14 residues in the CDR3. Trimming removed 4 bases at V and 2 bases at J, with 12 bases between. Here the CDR3 reads CASSPQGGQETQYF. DNA for the CDR3: TGCGCCAGCAGCCCACAGGGAGGTCAAGAGACCCAGTACTTC.

About this clone itself: Other DNA sequences in this specimen translate into the identical CDR3. The chain links TRBV7-3 to TRBJ2-1; D remains ambiguous. The CDR3 extends over 15 amino acids. Germline loops: CDR1 SGHTA, CDR2 FQGTGA. V lost 3 bases, J lost 0 bases, and 9 bases lay in between. CDR3 sequence: CASSLGLPSYNEQFF. CDR3 nucleotide sequence: TGTGCCAGCAGCTTGGGCCTACCCTCCTACAATGAGCAGTTCTTC.